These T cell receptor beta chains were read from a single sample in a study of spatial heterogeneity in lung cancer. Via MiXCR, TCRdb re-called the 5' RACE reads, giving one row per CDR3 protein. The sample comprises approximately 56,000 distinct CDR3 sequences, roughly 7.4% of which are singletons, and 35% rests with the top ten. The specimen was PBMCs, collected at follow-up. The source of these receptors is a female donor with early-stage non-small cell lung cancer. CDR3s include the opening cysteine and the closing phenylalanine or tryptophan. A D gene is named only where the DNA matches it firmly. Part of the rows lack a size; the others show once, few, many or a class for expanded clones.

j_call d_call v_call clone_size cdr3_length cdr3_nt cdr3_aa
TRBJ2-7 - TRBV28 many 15 TGTGCCAGCAGTTTAGATGTGGGTTCAACCTACGAGCAGTACTTC CASSLDVGSTYEQYF
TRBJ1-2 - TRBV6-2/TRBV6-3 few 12 TGTGCCCCACCGGCGGGGAACTATGGCTACACCTTC CAPPAGNYGYTF
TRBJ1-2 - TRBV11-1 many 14 TGTGCCAGCAGCCCTGACAGGACTGACTATGGCTACACCTTC CASSPDRTDYGYTF
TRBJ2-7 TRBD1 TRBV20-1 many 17 TGCAGTGCGACCCGCGGGACCGCGGGACAGGGGCCCTACGAGCAGTACTTC CSATRGTAGQGPYEQYF
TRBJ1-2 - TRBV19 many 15 TGTGCCAGTAGCCAGGACATCTTATCTAACTATGGCTACACCTTC CASSQDILSNYGYTF
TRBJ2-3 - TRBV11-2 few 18 TGTGCCAGCAGCTTGGTTAGGGGGGGCCGCTGGTCCACGGATACGCAGTATTTT CASSLVRGGRWSTDTQYF
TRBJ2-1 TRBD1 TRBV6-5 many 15 TGTGCCAGCAGTTCAGACAGGGGAAGCTACAATGAGCAGTTCTTC CASSSDRGSYNEQFF
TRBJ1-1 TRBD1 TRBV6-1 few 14 TGTGCCAGCAGTGAAAACAGGGGGAGCACTGAAGCTTTCTTT CASSENRGSTEAFF
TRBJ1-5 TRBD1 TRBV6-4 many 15 TGTGCCAGCAGTCCGACAGGGACGGGAGGTCAGCCCCAGCATTTT CASSPTGTGGQPQHF
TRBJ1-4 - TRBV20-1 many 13 TGCAGTGCTCACAATCCAACTAATGAAAAACTGTTTTTT CSAHNPTNEKLFF
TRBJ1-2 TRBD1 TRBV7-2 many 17 TGTGCCAGCACCGCCGCCGGCCAGGACAGGAAAAGCTATGGCTACACCTTC CASTAAGQDRKSYGYTF
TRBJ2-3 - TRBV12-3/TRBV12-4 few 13 TGTGCCAGCAGCTACGTGGGCACAGATACGCAGTATTTT CASSYVGTDTQYF
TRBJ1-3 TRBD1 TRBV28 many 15 TGTGCCAGCAGTACGTTCAGGGGGCTACGAAACACCATATATTTT CASSTFRGLRNTIYF
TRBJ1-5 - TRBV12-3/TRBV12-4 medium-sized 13 TGTGCCAGCAGTTTTACAGCTAATCAGCCCCAGCATTTT CASSFTANQPQHF
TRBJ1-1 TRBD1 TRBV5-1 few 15 TGCGCCAGCAGCTTGGGGTTACAGGGGGCGACTGCAGCTTTCTTT CASSLGLQGATAAFF
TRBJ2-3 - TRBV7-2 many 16 TGTGCCAGCAGCCCCCTGACAGTTCCAGGCACAGATACGCAGTATTTT CASSPLTVPGTDTQYF
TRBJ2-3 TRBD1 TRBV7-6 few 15 TGTGCCAGCAGCTTAGGGACAGGGTCGACAGATACGCAGTATTTT CASSLGTGSTDTQYF
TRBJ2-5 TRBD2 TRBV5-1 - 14 TGCGCCACCAAACTAGTCGGGGGGGAAGAGACCCAGTACTTC CATKLVGGEETQYF
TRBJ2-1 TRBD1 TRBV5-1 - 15 TGCGCCAGCAGTCAGGGGGCCCCCTCTGGGGATGAGCAGTTCTTC CASSQGAPSGDEQFF
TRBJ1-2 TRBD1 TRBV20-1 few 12 TGCAGTGCTCAGGGGGATCGGAAGGGCTACACCTTC CSAQGDRKGYTF